Following are 10 T cell receptor beta chains from one sample sequenced in a study of CD8+ T cells in alopecia areata. cDNA serving as the sequencing template came from extracted, reverse transcribed RNA. This table comes from immunoSEQ multiplex PCR, and its TCRdb copy is limited to in-frame clones, with some not included. Of about 140,000 clones listed, about two thirds were seen once; the top ten hold less than 40%. Sequencing was done on a sample of CD8+ T cells sorted from blood. The source is a human donor in good health.

The chain is built from TRBV5-1 and TRBJ2-1; 8 bases line up with TRBD2. The CDR3 is 19 residues long. Trimming took 0 bases from V and 0 from J; bases not matched to a gene: 11. Germline V gene data show CDR1 as SGHRS and CDR2 as YFSETQ. The CDR3 here is CASSLVVLAAVGSYNEQFF. The CDR3 DNA reads TGCGCCAGCAGCTTGGTAGTACTAGCGGCCGTGGGCTCCTACAATGAGCAGTTCTTC.

The chain carries TRBV6-5 and TRBJ1-1; a weak D match, TRBD1 (5 bases). V shed 3 bases and J shed 1 base, with 12 bases lying between them. Germline V lookup: CDR1 MNHEY, CDR2 SVGAGI. The CDR3 consists of 15 residues. The CDR3 sequence is CASSYSLGGNTEAFF. The CDR3 coding sequence is TGTGCCAGCAGTTATTCGTTGGGGGGGAACACTGAAGCTTTCTTT.

The CDR3 is CASSWNYNEQFF. The DNA for the CDR3 is TGTGCCAGCAGCTGGAACTACAATGAGCAGTTCTTC. The chain combines TRBV5-4 with TRBJ2-1; D remains ambiguous. This CDR3 comprises 12 residues. The germline V gene encodes CDR1 SGHNT and CDR2 YYREEE (reference sequence). Trimming took off 3 bases at V and 3 bases at J, with 4 bases between the two ends.

The genes are TRBV27 and TRBJ2-1, with D unresolved. V gave up 7 bases and J gave up 0 bases, with 22 bases separating them. Germline lookup yields CDR1 MNHEY and CDR2 SMNVEV (reference sequence). This CDR3 contains 18 residues. CDR3 sequence reads: CASKPYPPRASSYNEQFF. The CDR3 DNA sequence: TGTGCCAGCAAGCCATATCCCCCCCGGGCAAGCTCCTACAATGAGCAGTTCTTC.

The V gene is TRBV9, the J gene TRBJ2-5; TRBD1 matches at 8 bases. Germline CDR1 SGDLS, CDR2 YYNGEE. The CDR3 is 14 amino acids. With 0 bases clipped from V and 7 bases from J, the junction kept 5 bases outside the gene matches. The CDR3 sequence: CASSVGTGPRTQYF. The CDR3, as DNA: TGTGCCAGCAGCGTAGGGACAGGGCCCAGGACCCAGTACTTC.

This clone is a singleton in its sample. The chain links TRBV19 to TRBJ1-5; maybe TRBD1 (5 bases). Deletions cut 0 bases from V and 0 bases from J, with 6 bases between. This CDR3 is 15 amino acids long. Per the germline V gene, CDR1 is LNHDA and CDR2 is SQIVND (reference sequence). As DNA, the CDR3 is TGTGCCAGTAGTATAGATCAGGGTAGCAATCAGCCCCAGCATTTT. It codes for CASSIDQGSNQPQHF.

The chain recombines TRBV5-6 with TRBJ2-1; 7 positions agree with TRBD1. V shed 1 base, J shed 9 bases, and the junction held 4 bases outside the gene matches. The CDR3 covers 13 residues. Germline V gene lookup returns CDR1 SGHDT and CDR2 YYEEEE. CDR3 nucleotides: TGTGCCAGCAGCTTGACAGGGGATGGTGAGCAGTTCTTC. It yields the protein CASSLTGDGEQFF. Drawing the rest from reference TRBV5-6 and TRBJ2-1, the complete variable domain is DAGVTQSPTHLIKTRGQQVTLRCSPKSGHDTVSWYQQALGQGPQFIFQYYEEEERQRGNFPDRFSGHQFPNYSSELNVNALLLGDSALYLCASSLTGDGEQFFGPGTRLTVL.

The chain uses TRBV18 and TRBJ2-5; TRBD2 aligns across 13 bases. J gave up 1 base and V 6 bases, and 2 bases lay outside the gene matches. CDR1 and CDR2 from the germline V gene are KGHSH and LQKENI. This CDR3 contains 15 residues. CDR3 DNA sequence: TGTGCCAGCTCCGGGACTAGCGGGGCCCAAGAGACCCAGTACTTC. Protein sequence: CASSGTSGAQETQYF.

The genes are TRBV5-4 and TRBJ2-2, with 7 bases lining up with TRBD2. Germline V gene data show CDR1 as SGHNT and CDR2 as YYREEE (reference sequence). V shed 1 base and J 5 bases; nucleotides not matched to a gene: 8. The CDR3 runs 16 residues. The CDR3 region is CASSLRSQGLTGELFF. CDR3 coding DNA: TGTGCCAGCAGCTTGCGGAGTCAGGGACTAACCGGGGAGCTGTTTTTT.

This clone was seen more than once but under ten times. The chain uses TRBV11-2 and TRBJ1-2; no clear D gene. V shed 3 bases and J shed 8 bases, with 7 bases lying between them. Per germline, CDR1 SGHAT and CDR2 FQNNGV. This CDR3 is 11 amino acids long. The CDR3 nucleotides are TGTGCCAGCAGCTTCCCGGGAGGCTACACCTTC. It codes for CASSFPGGYTF.